This is a list of T cell receptor beta chains from one sample in a study of metastatic and nonmetastatic thyroid tumors. MiXCR re-clonotyped the PCR reads for TCRdb. Counted here are around 12,000 clones, 31% occurring once; the ten biggest clones make up approximately 12%. Sequencing was performed on tumor tissue. All receptors come from a female donor with papillary thyroid cancer or a benign thyroid nodule (not recorded which). Some clones in this sample may be carry-over from other donors' samples. Both conserved end residues are part of each CDR3. The size field is filled for only some rows; it gives once, few, many or a size class.

- TRBJ1-5 TRBV20-1 CSADSRNQPQHF
once TRBJ2-1 TRBV20-1 CSANRSEGGAHGNEQFF
- TRBJ2-3 TRBV20-1 CSAGGLAGSTDTQYF
- TRBJ1-2 TRBV12-3/TRBV12-4 CASSHNRVGYTF
many TRBJ2-5 TRBV7-9 CASRIKEETQYF
large TRBJ1-1 TRBV7-9 CASSLVAGSHTEAFF
medium-sized TRBJ2-1 TRBV6-1 CASRLDTSYNEQFF
- TRBJ2-1 TRBV11-2 CASSRDGPSSYNEQFF
few TRBJ2-7 TRBV5-4 CASIPYSYSYEQYF
few TRBJ2-3 TRBV6-5 CASSSGGTDTQYF
many TRBJ2-7 TRBV3-1 CASSRTVSYEQYF
- TRBJ2-2 TRBV25-1 CVSLLGGGQGELFF
few TRBJ2-7 TRBV2 CASCKRASSYEQYF
many TRBJ1-1 TRBV29-1 CSVENADEAFF
- TRBJ2-7 TRBV11-2 CASSLEGAGLAGYEQYF
many TRBJ2-7 TRBV12-3/TRBV12-4 CASRPGTAFFSYEQYF
- TRBJ1-5 TRBV19 CASTPRGTEGASSNQPQHF
- TRBJ2-3 TRBV20-1 CSASPDLSTDTQYF
- TRBJ1-2 TRBV3-1 CASSQDFGRGGYGYTF
many TRBJ2-3 TRBV27 CASSLGVVGLAGRTDTQYF
medium-sized TRBJ2-3 TRBV19 CASSKGLAESWADTQYF
- TRBJ1-5 TRBV20-1 CSAQSPGQPQHF
few TRBJ2-2 TRBV12-3/TRBV12-4 CASSFGSGSTGELFF
many TRBJ1-2 TRBV29-1 CSVEGQGIYGYTF
few TRBJ2-7 TRBV28 CASSLFPGPFYEQYF
few TRBJ1-5 TRBV20-1 CSASLPETYSNQPQHF
few TRBJ1-2 TRBV25-1 CASKAAEENYGYTF
few TRBJ1-6 TRBV28 CASSSGSSYNSPLHF
few TRBJ1-2 TRBV6-5 CASSYSDGSLSNYGYTF
many TRBJ2-3 TRBV5-4 CASSVERHSTDTQYF
- TRBJ1-1 TRBV11-2 CASSSNRGRDTEAFF
- TRBJ2-7 TRBV15 CSTSRDCLAGDGRYEQYF
medium-sized TRBJ2-1 TRBV5-1 CASSFGLTYNEQFF
- TRBJ1-5 TRBV30 CAWSVGGSNQPQHF
few TRBJ2-3 TRBV7-2 CASSLFGDTQYF
large TRBJ1-1 TRBV30 CAQQENTEAFF
medium-sized TRBJ1-1 TRBV28 CASSYRGRSTEAFF
- TRBJ2-7 TRBV28 CASRKGLASSYEQYF
medium-sized TRBJ1-4 TRBV2 CASSATVPTNEKLFF
- TRBJ1-1 TRBV3-1 CASRDVNTEAFF
few TRBJ2-1 TRBV2 CASRMGLASNEQFF
many TRBJ1-6 TRBV28 CASRQGASPPLHF
- TRBJ1-2 TRBV24-1 CATSDPTGYVYTF
few TRBJ2-1 TRBV27 CASSFQGRYNEQFF
- TRBJ2-1 TRBV5-6 CASSLEGTFSYNEQFF
many TRBJ2-3 TRBV12-3/TRBV12-4 CASSPNSRRYTQYF
many TRBJ2-7 TRBV5-6 CASSLVSRDSYEQYF
few TRBJ2-7 TRBV6-1 CASSPRQSWEQYF
- TRBJ2-5 TRBV28 CASSSPLGGAGETQYF
many TRBJ2-7 TRBV20-1 CSASRLADEQYF
- TRBJ1-2 TRBV30 CAWVRGTAYGYTF
- TRBJ1-1 TRBV12-3/TRBV12-4 CASSIGQGGTEAFF
- TRBJ2-7 TRBV20-1 CSARRDPPGEQYF
- TRBJ2-7 TRBV5-1 CASSLDGNPYEQYF
few TRBJ2-7 TRBV6-1 CASSDGGATSEQYF
medium-sized TRBJ1-5 TRBV20-1 CSGTGGDQPQHF